This is a list of T cell receptor beta chains from one sample in a study of breast tumors, draining lymph nodes, adjacent tissues. TCRdb called the multiplex PCR reads again in MiXCR, with one record for every CDR3 protein. The sample lists 70,000 or so distinct CDR3 sequences, 43% occurring once. Sample: breast tumor tissue. The receptors derive from a female donor with breast cancer. Some clones in this sample may be carry-over from other donors' samples. Both conserved end residues are part of each CDR3. The order of the fields is clone size, J gene, V gene, D gene, CDR3 length, CDR3 DNA, CDR3 protein. D genes are given only for firm matches. Size values are once, few and many counts, or a class for expanded clones, and some rows have none.

>many|TRBJ2-5|TRBV5-8|TRBD1|15
TGTGCCAGCAGCCCCGAACAGGGGGGTTCAGAGACCCAGTACTTC
CASSPEQGGSETQYF
>.|TRBJ2-7|TRBV25-1|.|16
TGTGCCAGCAGTGCTAGCCCCCGGGCCCAGACCTACGAGCAGTACTTC
CASSASPRAQTYEQYF
>.|TRBJ1-1|TRBV20-1|TRBD1|13
TGCAGTGCTCGTCAGACAGGGTACACTGAAGCTTTCTTT
CSARQTGYTEAFF
>.|TRBJ1-4|TRBV7-9|.|18
TGTGCCAGCAGCCTGTATCGGGGCCCGGGGAAGGCTAATGAAAAACTGTTTTTT
CASSLYRGPGKANEKLFF
>.|TRBJ1-3|TRBV4-1|.|14
TGCGCCAGCAGCCCCCGGGTCGTGGGGGACACCATATATTTT
CASSPRVVGDTIYF
>.|TRBJ1-5|TRBV7-9|.|16
TGTGCCAGCGGCTTAGCCCCAGGCCTTAGCAATCAGCCCCAGCATTTT
CASGLAPGLSNQPQHF
>few|TRBJ1-2|TRBV2|.|13
TGTGCCAGCAGTCCAACAGGATCCTATGGCTACACCTTC
CASSPTGSYGYTF
>many|TRBJ1-2|TRBV6-5|TRBD1|13
TGTGCCAGCAGGCCGGGACAGTGGGATGGCTACACCTTC
CASRPGQWDGYTF
>.|TRBJ1-6|TRBV6-5|.|17
TGTGCCAGCAGTAAGTCGACGGGGTCCTTAAGAAATTCACCCCTCCACTTT
CASSKSTGSLRNSPLHF
>many|TRBJ2-2|TRBV6-5|TRBD1|15
TGTGCCAGCAGTAGGCAGGGGGTGAACACCGGGGAGCTGTTTTTT
CASSRQGVNTGELFF
>.|TRBJ2-1|TRBV27|TRBD2|17
TGTGCCAGCAGACCAGGGGGACTAGCGGGAGGGCCGAGTGAGCAGTTCTTC
CASRPGGLAGGPSEQFF
>.|TRBJ1-6|TRBV4-1|.|22
.
CASSQYFCASSPDWAYNSPLHF
>medium-sized|TRBJ1-4|TRBV7-2|TRBD1|15
TGTGCCAGCAGCTCGGCGGGACAGCCTAATGAAAAACTGTTTTTT
CASSSAGQPNEKLFF
>many|TRBJ1-4|TRBV7-9|TRBD1|13
TGTGCCAGCAAGGGGACAGGGGGTGAAAAACTGTTTTTT
CASKGTGGEKLFF
>few|TRBJ2-2|TRBV28|.|12
TGTGCCAGCAGTCCCCTCCCCGGGGAGCTGTTTTTT
CASSPLPGELFF
>many|TRBJ1-3|TRBV7-8|.|18
TGTGCCAGCAGCTTAGCGCCGGGGGCAGGAGGGAAGGGAAACACCATATATTTT
CASSLAPGAGGKGNTIYF
>.|TRBJ1-1|TRBV20-1|.|16
TGCAGTGCACTCCACCCGCCGGGGCCCCGGGCCACTGAAGCTTTCTTT
CSALHPPGPRATEAFF
>many|TRBJ1-2|TRBV10-2|.|12
TGCGCCACTCAGGGCATGGACTATGGCTACACCTTC
CATQGMDYGYTF
>.|TRBJ1-2|TRBV2|TRBD1|14
TGTGCCAGCAGCCAGGGACAGGGGGCGCGAGGCTACCCCTTC
CASSQGQGARGYPF
>many|TRBJ1-1|TRBV4-1|.|19
TGCGCCAGCAGCCGGACATACGGACCGACGGTAGGGACGAACACTGAAGCTTTCTTT
CASSRTYGPTVGTNTEAFF
>.|TRBJ1-1|TRBV20-1|TRBD1|15
TGCAGTGCTAGAGATCTAGGGACAGGGAACAATGAAGCTTTCTTT
CSARDLGTGNNEAFF
>many|TRBJ2-1|TRBV7-2|TRBD2|18
TGTGCCAGCAGCTTAGTCACTAGCGGGGGGTCGCTATACAATGAGCAGTTCTTC
CASSLVTSGGSLYNEQFF
>.|TRBJ2-7|TRBV25-1|.|20
.
CASSLYICSAITTGRYEQYF
>many|TRBJ2-5|TRBV7-3|.|14
TGTGCCAGCAGCCTAGGGGGATCCCAAGAGACCCAGTACTTC
CASSLGGSQETQYF
>.|TRBJ2-3|TRBV6-6|TRBD2|18
TGTGCCAGCAGTGCTAGAGAGTCGGGGGGTTCAGCTATAGATACGCAGTATTTT
CASSARESGGSAIDTQYF
>many|TRBJ2-1|TRBV20-1|TRBD2|16
TGCAGTGCTAGATCGTCTAGCGGGAGAGGTCTGAATGAGCAGTTCTTC
CSARSSSGRGLNEQFF
>many|TRBJ2-7|TRBV28|.|13
TGTGCCAGCAGTCGTGCGGACTCCTACGAGCAGTACTTC
CASSRADSYEQYF
>.|TRBJ1-2|TRBV29-1|.|9
TGCGGGTTATGGTATGGCTACACCTTC
CGLWYGYTF
>once|TRBJ2-3|TRBV9|.|15
TGTGCCAGCAGCGTCGGTGGGACTCGATACAATGAGCAGTATTTT
CASSVGGTRYNEQYF
>.|TRBJ2-1|TRBV2|TRBD2|15
TGTGCCAGCTCCTATAGCGGGATCCGCACAGATACGCAGTTCTTC
CASSYSGIRTDTQFF
>.|TRBJ2-5|TRBV7-6|.|15
TGTGCCAGCAGCCTAGTGGGGGCCCGAGGAGAGACCCAGTACTTC
CASSLVGARGETQYF
>many|TRBJ2-1|TRBV30|.|12
TGTGCCTGGAGTTGGCCCGACAATGAGCAGTTCTTC
CAWSWPDNEQFF
>.|TRBJ2-7|TRBV11-3|.|15
TGTGCCAGCAGCGACCCGTGGCTAGTTGTCTACGAGCAGTACTTC
CASSDPWLVVYEQYF
>medium-sized|TRBJ2-1|TRBV19|TRBD1|13
TGTGCCAGCGCCGGGACAGGGACCAATGAGCAGTTCTTC
CASAGTGTNEQFF
>few|TRBJ2-7|TRBV4-1|.|14
TGCGCGATTAGAGGGTCTTTCCACTCCTACGAGCAGTACTTC
CAIRGSFHSYEQYF
>.|TRBJ2-2|TRBV10-3|.|15
TGTGCCATCAGTGAGCGGGAGAGTGGCACCGGGGAGCTGTTTTTT
CAISERESGTGELFF
>.|TRBJ1-5|TRBV2|.|12
TGTGCCAGCAGCAGGGGTAATCAGCCCCAGCATTTT
CASSRGNQPQHF
>many|TRBJ2-7|TRBV18|.|14
TGTGCCAGCTCACCCCGCCAACAGTTTTACGAGCAGTACTTC
CASSPRQQFYEQYF
>many|TRBJ2-1|TRBV6-5|.|13
TGTGCCAGCGAAAAAAGGGGATACAATGAGCAGTTCTTC
CASEKRGYNEQFF
>many|TRBJ2-1|TRBV12-3/TRBV12-4|TRBD2|15
TGTGCCAGCAGTCAACCGGGACTAGCGGTCAATGAGCAGTTCTTC
CASSQPGLAVNEQFF
>.|TRBJ1-2|TRBV25-1|.|13
TGTGCTAGAGATCTTGAGGGCGTCTATGGCTACACCTTC
CARDLEGVYGYTF
>many|TRBJ2-5|TRBV20-1|.|14
TGCAGTGCGGGCCCCGGGGGCTCAGGAGAGACCCAGTACTTC
CSAGPGGSGETQYF
>.|TRBJ2-5|TRBV7-7|.|15
TGTGCTAGCAGCCTAGACAGGAGATCCGAAGAGACCCAGTACTTC
CASSLDRRSEETQYF
>few|TRBJ2-2|TRBV18|.|15
TGTGCCAGCTCACCAAACCCAGCGAACACCGGGGAGCTGTTTTTT
CASSPNPANTGELFF
>many|TRBJ1-2|TRBV7-8|.|15
TGTGCCAGCAGCTTAGGTATAGGGGAAGCCTTTGGCTACCCCTTC
CASSLGIGEAFGYPF
>many|TRBJ1-2|TRBV12-5|TRBD1|15
TGTGCTAGTGGTTTGACCTACAGGGGAACTAGTGGCTACACCTTC
CASGLTYRGTSGYTF
>many|TRBJ2-7|TRBV5-4|TRBD2|14
TGTGCCAGCAGCCCAGCGGGAGGCTCCTACGAGCAGTACTTC
CASSPAGGSYEQYF